The rows below give T cell receptor beta chains drawn from one sample of a study of cytotoxic CD8 clonotypes in ibrutinib-treated CLL. Sequencing was performed with immunoSEQ multiplex PCR; in TCRdb, only in-frame clones are kept and a portion is missing. The sample contains some 150,000 clones, 77% of which appear only once. The specimen comprised PBMCs, sampled after 12 months of ibrutinib treatment. The receptor set was obtained from a human donor with chronic lymphocytic leukemia. The CDR3 runs from the conserved cysteine through the conserved F or W. A D gene is named only where the DNA matches it firmly. The listing skips clone size in some rows; elsewhere it reads once, few, many or a size class.

>.|15|TRBV2|few|TRBJ2-3
TGTGCCAGCAGTGGCTGGGGGTATAGCACAGATACGCAGTATTTT
CASSGWGYSTDTQYF
>TRBD2|12|TRBV30|.|TRBJ2-7
TGTGCCTGGACTAGCGGGAGCCACGAGCAGTACTTC
CAWTSGSHEQYF
>TRBD1|16|TRBV6-1|few|TRBJ2-3
TGTGCCAGCAGTGAAAGGGACAGAATAGGCACAGATACGCAGTATTTT
CASSERDRIGTDTQYF
>.|16|TRBV4-3|.|TRBJ2-7
TGCGCCAGCAGCCAAGAGGTAGGCCCGAGGGCCTACGAGCAGTACTTC
CASSQEVGPRAYEQYF
>TRBD2|12|TRBV29-1|.|TRBJ2-2
TGCAGCGTTGCCGGGGGGACCGGGGAGCTGTTTTTT
CSVAGGTGELFF
>.|14|TRBV7-6|.|TRBJ1-1
TGTGCCAGCAGCCGGAAACAGGGCAACACTGAAGCTTTCTTT
CASSRKQGNTEAFF
>.|15|TRBV7-8|few|TRBJ2-7
TGTGCCAGCAGCTTAGTTGACGGGACAACCTACGAGCAGTACTTC
CASSLVDGTTYEQYF
>.|15|TRBV11-3|.|TRBJ2-1
TGTGCCAGCAGCTTAGGCAACAGGGAGAACAATGAGCAGTTCTTC
CASSLGNRENNEQFF
>TRBD1|16|TRBV10-3|few|TRBJ1-1
TGTGCCATCAGTGATGGGAGGACAGGGCGAACCACTGAAGCTTTCTTT
CAISDGRTGRTTEAFF
>TRBD1|16|TRBV18|.|TRBJ1-1
TGTGCCAGCTCCCAACAGGGGGCCGGATTGAACACTGAAGCTTTCTTT
CASSQQGAGLNTEAFF
>TRBD2|15|TRBV5-1|.|TRBJ2-1
TGCGCCAGCAGTCTAACTAGCGGGGAATACAATGAGCAGTTCTTC
CASSLTSGEYNEQFF
>.|14|TRBV10-2|.|TRBJ2-2
TGCGCCAGCAGACCAGGGTACGAAGTCGGGGAGCTGTTTTTT
CASRPGYEVGELFF
>TRBD1|16|TRBV4-1|.|TRBJ1-2
TGCGCCAGCAGCCAAGATGCAGGACAGGGGAAATATGGCTACACCTTC
CASSQDAGQGKYGYTF
>TRBD2|17|TRBV4-3|few|TRBJ2-1
TGCGCCAGCAGCCCTACTAGCGGGAGGGCGGATAGGGATGAGCAGTTCTTC
CASSPTSGRADRDEQFF
>.|13|TRBV7-9|.|TRBJ1-5
TGTGCCAGCAGCTTAGCTTTGGGGCAGCCCCAGCATTTT
CASSLALGQPQHF
>TRBD1|15|TRBV10-2|once|TRBJ1-4
TGCGCCAGCAGCGAGAGGACAGGGGGCGTAGAAAAACTGTTTTTT
CASSERTGGVEKLFF
>.|13|TRBV4-1|.|TRBJ1-2
TGCGCCAGCAGCCAAACAGGGAGCTATGGCTACACCTTC
CASSQTGSYGYTF
>.|15|TRBV27|many|TRBJ1-2
TGTGCCAGCACCAAGTGGGCAGCGCAGGCATTTGGCTACACCTTC
CASTKWAAQAFGYTF
>TRBD2|16|TRBV5-1|.|TRBJ2-1
TGCGCCAGCAGCTTGGGAGGTAGCGGGATTTTTAATGAGCAGTTCTTC
CASSLGGSGIFNEQFF
>.|16|TRBV7-2|.|TRBJ1-3
TGTGCCAGCGGACGTCGAAGGGGCAGCTCTGGAAACACCATATATTTT
CASGRRRGSSGNTIYF
>TRBD2|16|TRBV7-9|.|TRBJ2-7
TGTGCCAGCAGCGATGTACTAGCGGGGACCTCCTACGAGCAGTACTTC
CASSDVLAGTSYEQYF
>.|14|TRBV28|.|TRBJ2-5
TGTGCCAGCAGTTCCCCACCCGGTCAAGAGACCCAGTACTTC
CASSSPPGQETQYF
>TRBD2|17|TRBV27|.|TRBJ2-7
TGTGCCAGCAGTTTACGCGCGCTAGCGGGGGTCTCCTACGAGCAGTACTTC
CASSLRALAGVSYEQYF
>.|15|TRBV9|.|TRBJ1-2
TGTGCCAGCAGCGTAGGTCCGGAGCCGGAATATGGCTACACCTTC
CASSVGPEPEYGYTF